These T cell receptor beta chains were read from a single sample in a study of cytomegalovirus exposure and HLA in healthy donors. The assay was immunoSEQ multiplex PCR, and TCRdb's table has in-frame clones only and misses some. The sample has approximately 100,000 clones; around 80% are singletons. The sample taken for sequencing was PBMCs. Receptors were obtained from a woman under 30 in good health and CMV-seronegative. Each CDR3 is given with its conserved first and last residue. D genes are given only for firm matches. Clone sizes are given selectively: once, few, many, or a class where the clone is expanded.

TRBV5-6	TRBJ1-5	14	-	-	CASSRTGSNQPQHF	TGTGCCAGCAGCCGTACAGGGAGCAATCAGCCCCAGCATTTT
TRBV6-4	TRBJ1-6	14	-	once	CASSAGSFNSPLHF	TGTGCCAGCAGTGCCGGGAGTTTTAATTCACCCCTCCACTTT
TRBV7-8	TRBJ2-3	14	-	-	CASSPQIQTDTQYF	TGTGCCAGCTCACCACAGATCCAAACAGATACGCAGTATTTT
TRBV7-2	TRBJ2-5	18	TRBD2	-	CASSLGVGLAGPKETQYF	TGTGCCAGCAGCTTAGGCGTAGGACTAGCGGGACCTAAAGAGACCCAGTACTTC
TRBV9	TRBJ2-3	16	TRBD2	-	CASSARTSGSTDTQYF	TGTGCCAGCAGCGCGAGGACTAGCGGGAGCACAGATACGCAGTATTTT
TRBV2	TRBJ2-5	15	-	-	CASSFPNRAQETQYF	TGTGCCAGCAGCTTCCCGAACAGGGCCCAAGAGACCCAGTACTTC
TRBV12-5	TRBJ2-7	13	TRBD2	-	CASGLVGGRVQYF	TGTGCTAGTGGTTTGGTAGGAGGGAGGGTGCAGTACTTC
TRBV1	TRBJ2-1	19	-	-	CTSSLDTTGSRFIYNEQFF	TGCACCAGCAGCTTAGATACTACAGGGTCCCGATTCATCTACAATGAGCAGTTCTTC
TRBV5-1	TRBJ2-3	16	-	-	CASSLRAVATTDTQYF	TGCGCCAGCAGCCTACGAGCAGTAGCGACCACAGATACGCAGTATTTT
TRBV2	TRBJ1-1	13	-	-	CASSEARNTEAFF	TGTGCCAGCAGTGAAGCTCGGAACACTGAAGCTTTCTTT
TRBV5-1	TRBJ1-4	15	-	-	CASSLVQGRDEKLFF	TGCGCCAGCAGCTTGGTTCAGGGTAGGGATGAAAAACTGTTTTTT
TRBV11-3	TRBJ2-2	16	-	-	CASSLEQRGPTGELFF	TGTGCCAGCAGCTTAGAACAAAGGGGCCCCACCGGGGAGCTGTTTTTT
TRBV30	TRBJ2-3	17	TRBD2	-	CAWSLGLAGGRADTQYF	TGTGCCTGGAGTTTGGGACTAGCGGGAGGACGGGCAGATACGCAGTATTTT
TRBV4-3	TRBJ1-4	15	TRBD1	few	CASSPRQGLDEKLFF	TGCGCCAGCAGCCCCCGACAGGGTCTCGATGAAAAACTGTTTTTT
TRBV7-6	TRBJ1-2	16	-	-	CASSLTAGGANYGYTF	TGTGCCAGCAGCTTAACGGCGGGGGGCGCGAACTATGGCTACACCTTC
TRBV4-1	TRBJ2-1	15	-	-	CASSEVGGLYNEQFF	TGCGCCAGTTCCGAAGTCGGCGGGTTGTACAATGAGCAGTTCTTC
TRBV29-1	TRBJ2-7	13	TRBD1	-	CSVPQGVGDEQYF	TGCAGCGTTCCACAGGGGGTGGGAGACGAGCAGTACTTC
TRBV5-1	TRBJ2-7	14	TRBD2	-	CASSLLAEAYEQYF	TGCGCCAGCAGCTTGCTAGCGGAGGCCTACGAGCAGTACTTC
TRBV6-5	TRBJ2-1	15	TRBD2	-	CASSYDGGEYNEQFF	TGTGCCAGCAGTTACGACGGGGGGGAATACAATGAGCAGTTCTTC
TRBV28	TRBJ1-6	17	-	once	CASSLFGGSSYNSPLHF	TGTGCCAGCAGTTTATTCGGCGGGAGCTCCTATAATTCACCCCTCCACTTT
TRBV7-9	TRBJ2-1	15	TRBD2	-	CSSSLGTSGADEQFF	TGTTCCAGCAGCCTCGGGACTAGCGGGGCGGATGAGCAGTTCTTC
TRBV6-5	TRBJ2-3	11	-	-	CASTRDSTQYF	TGTGCCAGCACAAGGGACTCCACGCAGTATTTT
TRBV4-2	TRBJ2-7	15	-	-	CASSPLRDNPYEQYF	TGTGCCAGCAGCCCCCTCCGGGACAACCCCTACGAGCAGTACTTC
TRBV7-7	TRBJ2-1	15	-	-	CASSLGLVGFNEQFF	TGTGCTAGCAGCTTAGGACTGGTGGGTTTCAATGAGCAGTTCTTC
TRBV6-6	TRBJ1-6	15	-	-	CASSIRDTPNSPLHF	TGTGCCAGCTCCATCCGGGACACCCCAAATTCACCCCTCCACTTT
TRBV10-3	TRBJ2-3	16	-	-	CAIRALAGTDTDTQYF	TGTGCCATCAGGGCTTTAGCGGGGACAGACACAGATACGCAGTATTTT
TRBV2	TRBJ1-2	13	-	-	CASSEDRNYGYTF	TGTGCCAGCAGTGAAGACAGGAACTATGGCTACACCTTC
TRBV6-6	TRBJ2-5	12	-	-	CASRKSQETQYF	TGTGCCAGCAGGAAGAGCCAAGAGACCCAGTACTTC
TRBV28	TRBJ1-2	12	TRBD1	-	CASSTGGHGYTF	TGTGCCAGCAGCACAGGGGGCCATGGCTACACCTTC